Listed here is a single TCR beta chain. Antigen: not known. One entry per CDR3 protein results from TCRdb running MiXCR on the 5' RACE reads. Altogether about 360,000 distinct CDR3 sequences are present, over 5% being singletons, with the ten largest covering about 15%. The CDR3 covers 17 residues. Deletions cut 1 base from V and 0 bases from J, with 13 bases between. Germline CDR1 SGHTA, CDR2 FQGNSA. This sample was included in a study of T cells after yellow fever vaccination. Broader study findings: Of the clonotypes, a small share occurred in both CD4 and CD8 compartments.

The rearrangement joins TRBV7-2 to TRBJ2-1; possibly TRBD2 for D (5 bases). The sequence derives from a man aged 25-45 years who received the YFV17D yellow fever vaccine. This specimen consisted of PBMCs, obtained 5 days after the yellow fever booster vaccination. CDR3 sequence reads: CASSLVPSPSSYNEQFF. The CDR3 DNA sequence: TGTGCCAGCAGCTTAGTGCCTAGCCCGAGCTCCTACAATGAGCAGTTCTTC.